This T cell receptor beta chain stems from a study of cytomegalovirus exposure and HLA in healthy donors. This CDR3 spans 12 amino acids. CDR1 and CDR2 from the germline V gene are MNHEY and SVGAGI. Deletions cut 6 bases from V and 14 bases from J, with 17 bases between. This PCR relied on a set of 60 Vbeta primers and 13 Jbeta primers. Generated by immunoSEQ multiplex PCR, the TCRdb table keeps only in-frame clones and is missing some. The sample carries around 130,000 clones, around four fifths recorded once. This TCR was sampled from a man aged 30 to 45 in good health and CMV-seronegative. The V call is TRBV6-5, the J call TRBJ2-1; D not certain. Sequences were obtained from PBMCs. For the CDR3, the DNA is TGTGCCAGCAGAGATCTCGAAAGCCGGGAGTTCTTC. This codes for CASRDLESREFF.